A single sample gave rise to the 5 T cell receptor beta chains below, sequenced in a study of T cells in Graves' hyperthyroidism and ophthalmopathy. Regions amplified from RNA transcripts were the TCR beta CDR3 regions. During a first-round RT-PCR of the TCR CDR3, the HTBI primer set was used. TCRdb processed the multiplex PCR reads anew with MiXCR; each CDR3 protein has one entry. The repertoire consists of hundreds of thousands of distinct CDR3 sequences, with over 35% occurring once and the leading ten covering 7% to 10%. Sequencing was done on a sample of blood. The receptors originated from a young man with Graves' hyperthyroidism.

As regards this clonotype: Just one base apart from a much larger clone, this may be a read error. The chain uses TRBV19 and TRBJ1-4; D not resolved. Germline V gene lookup returns CDR1 LNHDA and CDR2 SQIVND (reference sequence). The CDR3 is 13 amino acids. The chain's CDR3 is CTSKGYTGEKLFF. In DNA form, the CDR3 reads TGTACCAGTAAGGGCTACACGGGTGAAAAACTGTTTTTT.

This clonotype has more than one count but fewer than ten. CDR3 DNA: TGTGCCACCAGCAGATGGACGGAAACCTACGAGCAGTACTTC. This gives the protein CATSRWTETYEQYF. The V call is TRBV15, the J call TRBJ2-7; no firm D call. Trimming stripped 2 bases from V and 2 bases from J, with 10 bases between. Germline CDR1 LNHNV, CDR2 YYDKDF (reference sequence). CDR3 length: 14 residues.

The gene calls are TRBV7-2 and TRBJ1-3, with 9 bases that match TRBD1. J gave up 0 bases and V 4 bases, and 7 bases lay outside the gene matches. The CDR3 covers 17 residues. Germline lookup yields CDR1 SGHTA and CDR2 FQGNSA. CDR3 DNA sequence: TGTGCCAGCAGCTGGACCGACAGGGGGGGCTCTGGAAACACCATATATTTT. Residues: CASSWTDRGGSGNTIYF.

The V and J genes are TRBV20-1 and TRBJ1-5; TRBD1 is a possible D gene (5 bases). The germline V gene has CDR1 DFQATT and CDR2 SNEGSKA (reference sequence). V lost 2 bases and J 9 bases, leaving 11 bases between the germline ends. CDR3 size: 12 residues. In nucleotides, the CDR3 is TGCAGTGCTAGATTTCGGGACGGGCCCCAGCATTTT. Translating gives CSARFRDGPQHF.

The chain combines TRBV2 with TRBJ2-5, with D perhaps TRBD2 (5 bases). CDR3 length equals 17 residues. V was pared by 5 bases and J by 5 bases, with 24 bases between. From germline, CDR1 is SNHLY and CDR2 FYNNEI. The CDR3 DNA follows: TGTGCCAGCAGTTCCCGCCCAAGCCCAGCGGATTCGGAGACCCAGTACTTC. Translating it yields CASSSRPSPADSETQYF.